Shown below are 9 T cell receptor beta chains from a single sample sequenced in a study of spatial heterogeneity in lung cancer. TCRdb analysed the 5' RACE reads with MiXCR anew, one entry per CDR3 protein. This table has some 70,000 distinct CDR3 sequences, approximately 12% appearing once. Sample time point: sample taken at primary tumor resection. Without sorting, whole RNA was sequenced from tumor, nontumor lung or frozen PBMC. The input for sequencing was PBMCs, taken at surgery. The receptor set was obtained from a male donor with early-stage non-small cell lung cancer.

This clonotype appeared once. Since a much larger clone is just one base distant, this may be a read error. The V gene is TRBV25-1, the J gene TRBJ2-2; D remains ambiguous. The CDR3 has 14 residues. Germline V gene data show CDR1 as MGHDK and CDR2 as SYGVNS. In nucleotides, the CDR3 is TGTGCCGGCAGTGAGCCTCTGGGCACCGGGGAGCTGTTTTTT. Translated: CAGSEPLGTGELFF.

This clonotype was detected many times. The chain employs TRBV6-1 and TRBJ1-2; D gene ambiguous. Between the trimmed V and J ends, which lost 6 bases and 2 bases, there was a span of 13 bases. CDR3 length equals 14 residues. Looked up from germline, CDR1 is MNHNS and CDR2 is SASEGT. Here the CDR3 reads CASSRVGENYGYTF. In DNA form, the CDR3 reads TGTGCCAGCAGCCGGGTTGGGGAGAACTATGGCTACACCTTC.

This clonotype was detected many times. The V call is TRBV9, the J call TRBJ2-1; D is possibly TRBD2 (6 bases). Per the germline V gene, CDR1 is SGDLS and CDR2 is YYNGEE. With 4 bases removed from V and 9 bases from J, the gap between germline ends came to 23 bases. The CDR3 loop spans 16 amino acids. The CDR3: CASSPPGLASRGEQFF. DNA for the CDR3: TGTGCCAGCAGCCCTCCGGGACTTGCCTCTAGGGGTGAGCAGTTCTTC.

This clonotype was counted ten times or more. The chain uses TRBV12-5 and TRBJ1-1; possibly TRBD1 for D (6 bases). The CDR3 spans 11 residues. The V and J ends lost 5 bases and 8 bases respectively, with 9 bases between them. The germline CDR1 and CDR2 sequences are LGHNT and FRNRAP. The CDR3 reads CASGIDREAFF. DNA of the CDR3: TGTGCTAGTGGTATCGACAGGGAAGCTTTCTTT.

This chain uses TRBV20-1 with TRBJ2-7, with 12 positions matching TRBD2. Per the germline V gene, CDR1 is DFQATT and CDR2 is SNEGSKA (reference sequence). Germline trimming cut 7 bases from V and 7 bases from J; bases unmatched to any gene: 2. This CDR3 is built from 11 residues. The CDR3 sequence: CSGLAGVEQYF. The CDR3 nucleotides are TGCAGTGGACTAGCGGGAGTTGAGCAGTACTTC.

There are many counts of this clonotype. The genes are TRBV3-1 and TRBJ2-6; D is perhaps TRBD1 (5 bases). The CDR3 totals 15 residues. Trimming shortened V by 3 bases and J by 4 bases, and 10 bases separated the two germline ends. The V gene's germline CDR1 is LGHDT and CDR2 YNNKEL (reference sequence). The CDR3 loop reads CASSQGLGGANVLTF. The CDR3 nucleotides read TGTGCCAGCAGCCAGGGGCTAGGAGGGGCCAACGTCCTGACTTTC.

This clonotype was seen many times. The chain combines TRBV15 with TRBJ2-5; D might be TRBD2 (6 bases). This CDR3 has 13 amino acids. Germline V gives CDR1 LNHNV, CDR2 YYDKDF (reference sequence). V was pared by 6 bases and J by 3 bases, with 11 bases between. The CDR3: CATREIAEETQYF. The CDR3 DNA reads TGTGCCACCAGAGAAATAGCGGAAGAGACCCAGTACTTC.

This clonotype was detected many times. The rearrangement uses TRBV3-1 and TRBJ2-7; D gene ambiguous. Germline V gene lookup returns CDR1 LGHDT and CDR2 YNNKEL (reference sequence). V was trimmed by 1 base and J by 4 bases, leaving 14 bases between them. This CDR3 comprises 15 residues. The CDR3, as DNA: TGTGCCAGCAGCCAAGCAGCTGGAGTTGGGTACGAGCAGTACTTC. This gives the protein CASSQAAGVGYEQYF.

J is TRBJ2-3 and V is TRBV7-9; D not certain. Per the germline V gene, CDR1 is SEHNR and CDR2 is FQNEAQ (reference sequence). Trimming left V 5 bases short and J 6 bases short, with 9 bases between. The CDR3 sequence is 12 residues long. The CDR3 DNA is TGTGCCAGCAGCCAGGCCCTGGATACGCAGTATTTT. Residues: CASSQALDTQYF.